These 11 T cell receptor beta chains share one sample of origin, sequenced in a study of blood T cell repertoires in COVID-19. Repertoires were generated with immunoSEQ multiplex PCR, while TCRdb's copy carries only in-frame clones and drops some. The profile shows fewer than 250,000 clones, roughly 84% of them singletons. Sample: PBMCs or T cells enriched from blood (not recorded which). These receptors originate from a young man in a cohort exposed to, infected with or recovered from COVID-19 (not recorded which).

The chain employs TRBV15 and TRBJ1-3; 9 nucleotides agree with TRBD1. V lost 8 bases to trimming and J lost 4 bases; unmatched junction nucleotides: 12. Germline CDR1 LNHNV, CDR2 YYDKDF (reference sequence). The CDR3 contains 16 residues. The CDR3 protein is CATSLAGTGSGNTIYF. DNA for the CDR3: TGTGCCACCTCCCTTGCCGGGACAGGGAGCGGAAACACCATATATTTT.

The chain uses TRBV10-3 and TRBJ2-3; TRBD2 agrees at 7 bases. CDR1 is ENHRY and CDR2 is SYGVKD in the germline V gene. V dropped 8 bases and J dropped 1; count of bases not matched to a gene: 6. This CDR3 is built from 14 residues. The CDR3 DNA reads as TGTGCCATCCAACCCAGCGGGGGCACAGATACGCAGTATTTT. It specifies CAIQPSGGTDTQYF.

The chain recombines TRBV12-3 or TRBV12-4 with TRBJ1-2; 7 nucleotides agree with TRBD1. The CDR3 sequence is 13 residues long. Trimming cost V 6 bases and J 5 bases; bases outside gene matches: 6. The CDR3 protein is CASRKQGIYGYTF. The CDR3 DNA follows: TGTGCCAGCAGGAAACAGGGGATTTATGGCTACACCTTC.

The V call is TRBV7-2, the J call TRBJ1-5; D is ambiguous. CDR3 length equals 15 residues. Trimming pared 1 base from V and 4 bases from J, leaving 11 bases between. Germline V gene lookup returns CDR1 SGHTA and CDR2 FQGNSA. CDR3 amino acids: CASSLEPGFNQPQHF. For the CDR3, the DNA is TGTGCCAGCAGCTTAGAACCAGGCTTTAATCAGCCCCAGCATTTT.

The chain uses TRBV4-1 and TRBJ2-1, with 7 positions matching TRBD1. V shed 3 bases and J 14 bases; nucleotides not matched to a gene: 10. Germline V CDR1 and CDR2: MGHRA, YSYEKL. CDR3 length: 13 residues. The CDR3 loop is CASSHDQTGSKFF. CDR3 bases: TGCGCCAGCAGCCACGATCAGACAGGGTCAAAGTTCTTC.

V gene TRBV7-9 combines with J gene TRBJ2-3; 8 nucleotides line up with TRBD2. Germline CDR1 SEHNR, CDR2 FQNEAQ (reference sequence). The V and J ends lost 2 bases and 14 bases, in that order; junction bases with no gene match: 6. This CDR3 region has 12 residues. The CDR3 reads CASSLRSGSGYF. The CDR3 DNA is TGTGCCAGCAGCTTAAGAAGCGGGAGCGGGTATTTT.

This clone was counted a single time. V and J are TRBV2 and TRBJ2-1; TRBD2 agrees at 12 bases. There are 18 residues in the CDR3. V shed 5 bases and J 7 bases; nucleotides not matched to a gene: 15. CDR1 is SNHLY and CDR2 is FYNNEI in the germline V gene. The CDR3 reads CASSSPRLAGVLGNEQFF. CDR3 DNA: TGTGCCAGCAGTAGCCCTCGACTAGCGGGAGTTCTGGGGAATGAGCAGTTCTTC.

The chain links TRBV29-1 to TRBJ2-1; TRBD2 matches 8 bases. Looked up from germline, CDR1 is SQVTM and CDR2 is ANQGSEA. The CDR3 length is 13 residues. J lost 3 bases, V lost 7 bases, and 5 bases had no gene match. The CDR3 DNA reads as TGCAGCGCCACGGGACTAGTCTACAATGAGCAGTTCTTC. Translation gives CSATGLVYNEQFF.

The genes are TRBV7-8 and TRBJ2-1, with a possible D match to TRBD2 (6 bases). Germline CDR1 is SGHVS and CDR2 is FQNEAQ. This CDR3 contains 16 residues. V lost 5 bases and J lost 2, with 16 bases in between. CDR3 DNA: TGTGCCAGCAGCCTCTTGACTAGTACCACCTACAATGAGCAGTTCTTC. Its protein is CASSLLTSTTYNEQFF.

The chain combines TRBV2 with TRBJ1-5, with 10 nucleotides matching TRBD1. The CDR3 is made up of 14 amino acids. CDR1 is SNHLY and CDR2 is FYNNEI in the germline V gene. J lost 11 bases, V lost 3 bases, and 7 bases had no gene match. This chain's CDR3 is CASSDRDRGRAQHF. The CDR3, as DNA: TGTGCCAGCAGTGATCGGGACAGGGGTAGGGCCCAGCATTTT.

This chain uses TRBV13 with TRBJ1-3; D not resolved. Trimming left V 3 bases short and J 9 bases short, with 12 bases between. The CDR3 runs to 13 residues. Looked up from germline, CDR1 is PRHDT and CDR2 is FYEKMQ (reference sequence). CDR3 sequence: CASSFGREFTIYF. As DNA, the CDR3 is TGTGCCAGCAGCTTTGGTCGAGAGTTCACCATATATTTT.